The clone carrying this T cell receptor (beta chain) was detected many times. No antigen is known for it. This sample stems from a study of shared clonotypes between healthy human individuals. Overall study findings and caveats: Clonotype sharing across a few donors was observed for around 4.8% of naive CD4 clonotypes.

Within Nashville, Tennessee resided all donors, each a Caucasian adult. Germline loops: CDR1 GTSNPN, CDR2 SVGIG (reference sequence). Unmatched junction bases numbered 1, after V lost 0 bases and J lost 6 bases. This CDR3 has 13 residues. Genomic DNA belonging to each subset was distributed in equal measure over several immunoSEQ plates. Profiling relied on immunoSEQ multiplex PCR, and the TCRdb table lists in-frame clones only, not all of them. The table shows 900,000 to 1,200,000 clones, with approximately 80% occurring only once. Sequencing was performed on memory CD4+ T cells from PBMCs. As to subset: CD45RA-negative fraction. The gene calls are TRBV30 and TRBJ2-4, with TRBD1 matching over 8 bases. The TCR comes from a man aged 18 to 30 in good health. Some clones in this sample may be carry-over from other donors' samples. CDR3 region: CAWSVTGGNIQYF. The CDR3 DNA follows: TGTGCCTGGAGTGTAACAGGGGGAAACATTCAGTACTTC.